This T cell receptor beta chain was captured by sequencing in a study of OX40 agonist ivuxolimab in advanced cancers. On the study more broadly: An agonistic anti-OX40 (CD134) antibody, ivuxolimab, was used to treat the patients. With a range of roughly 23 to 90, age averaged roughly 60 years, and about 83% were male. Partial responses were observed in three patients, of whom one had hepatocellular carcinoma and two had cutaneous melanoma.

CDR3 length equals 16 residues. Germline lookup yields CDR1 LNHDA and CDR2 SQIVND (reference sequence). Trimming cost V 9 bases and J 6 bases; bases outside gene matches: 18. About this clone itself: What it binds is unknown.

Study-wide results and limits: Some nonresponders additionally presented with little normalized T-cell clonal expansion.

Produced via immunoSEQ multiplex PCR; TCRdb's table is partial and in-frame only. The sample contains about 75,000 clones, about 85% of which appear only once. This clonotype originated in an adult with an advanced solid tumor such as melanoma, head and neck, liver or kidney cancer. The V and J genes are TRBV19 and TRBJ1-2, with 8 bases aligning to TRBD1. Material: CD4+ or CD8+ T cells sorted from blood, obtained in a trial of the OX40 agonist ivuxolimab. This chain's CDR3 is CASRGPGQGLINGYTF. As DNA, the CDR3 is TGTGCCAGCAGAGGGCCCGGACAGGGACTAATCAATGGCTACACCTTC.